Listed below are T cell receptor beta chains from one sample, sequenced in a study of regulatory T cells in long-lasting Graves disease. TCRdb used MiXCR to reprocess the multiplex PCR reads, holding one entry per CDR3 protein. The sample has about 460,000 distinct CDR3 sequences, 22% seen once. Sequencing used peripheral blood mononuclear cells (PBMCs), obtained when the disease was refractory, from a patient treated with antithyroid drugs. These receptor sequences come from a female donor with Graves disease. The CDR3 runs from the conserved cysteine through the conserved F or W. The D gene is left open where the match is weak. Only part of the rows carry a size: once, few, many, or a class if the clone is expanded.

j_call: TRBJ2-7; v_call: TRBV27; clone_size: few; d_call: NA; cdr3_aa: CASSPNHGTIYEQYF; cdr3_nt: TGTGCCAGCAGCCCCAACCACGGGACAATTTACGAGCAGTACTTC
j_call: TRBJ1-4; v_call: TRBV20-1; clone_size: few; d_call: NA; cdr3_aa: CSASPGQYNEKLFF; cdr3_nt: TGCAGTGCTAGCCCCGGACAGTATAATGAAAAACTGTTTTTT
j_call: TRBJ1-4; v_call: TRBV11-2; clone_size: NA; d_call: TRBD1; cdr3_aa: CASSLDRVGEKLFF; cdr3_nt: TGTGCCAGCAGCTTGGACAGGGTGGGTGAAAAACTGTTTTTT
j_call: TRBJ2-7; v_call: TRBV19; clone_size: many; d_call: TRBD1; cdr3_aa: CASGDRGAYEQYF; cdr3_nt: TGTGCCAGCGGCGACAGGGGGGCCTACGAGCAGTACTTC
j_call: TRBJ2-7; v_call: TRBV7-9; clone_size: few; d_call: NA; cdr3_aa: CASSLARGTGTAGVNYEQYF; cdr3_nt: TGTGCCAGCAGCTTAGCGCGGGGGACAGGGACAGCGGGAGTGAACTACGAGCAGTACTTC
j_call: TRBJ2-7; v_call: TRBV7-2; clone_size: few; d_call: NA; cdr3_aa: CASSLLVTNSYEQYF; cdr3_nt: TGTGCCAGCAGCTTATTAGTCACAAACTCCTACGAGCAGTACTTC
j_call: TRBJ2-5; v_call: TRBV28; clone_size: many; d_call: NA; cdr3_aa: CASSSKAEQETQYF; cdr3_nt: TGTGCCAGCAGTTCTAAAGCGGAGCAAGAGACCCAGTACTTC
j_call: TRBJ1-6; v_call: TRBV6-1; clone_size: NA; d_call: TRBD1; cdr3_aa: CASSPGQPSPLHF; cdr3_nt: TGTGCCAGCAGCCCGGGACAGCCTTCACCCCTCCACTTT
j_call: TRBJ2-7; v_call: TRBV9; clone_size: NA; d_call: TRBD1; cdr3_aa: CASSARQGYERYF; cdr3_nt: TGTGCCAGCAGCGCCCGACAGGGCTACGAGCGGTACTTC
j_call: TRBJ2-7; v_call: TRBV20-1; clone_size: NA; d_call: NA; cdr3_aa: CSAIRIADYEQYF; cdr3_nt: TGCAGTGCTATCAGAATAGCGGACTACGAGCAGTACTTC
j_call: TRBJ2-5; v_call: TRBV19; clone_size: few; d_call: NA; cdr3_aa: CASTLGQEGYETQYF; cdr3_nt: TGTGCCAGCACCTTAGGACAGGAGGGGTATGAGACCCAGTACTTC
j_call: TRBJ1-3; v_call: TRBV5-1; clone_size: few; d_call: TRBD1; cdr3_aa: CASSLGQGVSGNTIYF; cdr3_nt: TGCGCCAGCAGCTTGGGACAGGGGGTCTCTGGAAACACCATATATTTT
j_call: TRBJ2-7; v_call: TRBV28; clone_size: many; d_call: NA; cdr3_aa: CASRRSYEQYF; cdr3_nt: TGTGCCAGCAGGCGCTCCTACGAGCAGTACTTC
j_call: TRBJ2-7; v_call: TRBV2; clone_size: many; d_call: TRBD2; cdr3_aa: CAGKTSGSYEQYF; cdr3_nt: TGTGCCGGAAAGACTAGCGGGAGCTACGAGCAGTACTTC
j_call: TRBJ1-1; v_call: TRBV4-1; clone_size: NA; d_call: NA; cdr3_aa: CASSQEGWGFGRSKAFF; cdr3_nt: TGCGCCAGCAGCCAAGAGGGGTGGGGGTTCGGTAGAAGTAAAGCTTTCTTT
j_call: TRBJ2-7; v_call: TRBV29-1; clone_size: few; d_call: NA; cdr3_aa: CSVGTTYEQYF; cdr3_nt: TGCAGCGTTGGTACGACCTACGAGCAGTACTTC
j_call: TRBJ2-7; v_call: TRBV6-1; clone_size: NA; d_call: TRBD2; cdr3_aa: CASSLGTSVPYEQYF; cdr3_nt: TGTGCCAGCAGTCTAGGGACTAGCGTCCCCTACGAGCAGTACTTC
j_call: TRBJ2-5; v_call: TRBV11-2; clone_size: many; d_call: NA; cdr3_aa: CASSLGERAEVETQYF; cdr3_nt: TGTGCCAGCAGCTTAGGGGAAAGGGCGGAGGTAGAGACCCAGTACTTC
j_call: TRBJ1-1; v_call: TRBV28; clone_size: many; d_call: NA; cdr3_aa: CASSPPQDTEAFF; cdr3_nt: TGTGCCAGCAGTCCCCCACAGGACACTGAAGCTTTCTTT
j_call: TRBJ1-6; v_call: TRBV12-3/TRBV12-4; clone_size: many; d_call: NA; cdr3_aa: CASSSSGTPLHF; cdr3_nt: TGTGCCAGCAGTTCTTCAGGGACACCCCTCCACTTT
j_call: TRBJ2-7; v_call: TRBV28; clone_size: many; d_call: NA; cdr3_aa: CASRGGGTAPREQYF; cdr3_nt: TGTGCCAGCAGAGGTGGGGGGACGGCCCCTAGGGAGCAGTACTTC
j_call: TRBJ1-1; v_call: TRBV28; clone_size: many; d_call: NA; cdr3_aa: CASRPPGAEAFF; cdr3_nt: TGTGCCAGCAGGCCTCCGGGGGCCGAAGCTTTCTTT
j_call: TRBJ2-3; v_call: TRBV7-2; clone_size: NA; d_call: NA; cdr3_aa: CASSVHTDTQYF; cdr3_nt: TGTGCCAGCAGCGTACACACAGATACGCAGTATTTT
j_call: TRBJ2-7; v_call: TRBV12-3/TRBV12-4; clone_size: few; d_call: NA; cdr3_aa: CASSFSLRQTPPEQYF; cdr3_nt: TGTGCCAGCAGTTTTTCATTGAGGCAGACCCCTCCCGAGCAGTACTTC
j_call: TRBJ2-7; v_call: TRBV7-2; clone_size: many; d_call: NA; cdr3_aa: CASSLRSQRVLSYEQYF; cdr3_nt: TGTGCCAGCAGCTTAAGGAGTCAGCGGGTTCTATCCTACGAGCAGTACTTC
j_call: TRBJ2-7; v_call: TRBV28; clone_size: many; d_call: NA; cdr3_aa: CATLSWGDEQYF; cdr3_nt: TGTGCCACCCTCTCGTGGGGAGACGAGCAGTACTTC
j_call: TRBJ1-2; v_call: TRBV12-3/TRBV12-4; clone_size: many; d_call: TRBD1; cdr3_aa: CASREGGGDGYTF; cdr3_nt: TGTGCCAGCAGGGAGGGAGGGGGCGATGGCTACACCTTC
j_call: TRBJ2-4; v_call: TRBV28; clone_size: NA; d_call: NA; cdr3_aa: CASSSNLAKNIQYF; cdr3_nt: TGTGCCAGCAGTTCCAATCTAGCCAAAAACATTCAGTACTTC
j_call: TRBJ1-2; v_call: TRBV12-3/TRBV12-4; clone_size: many; d_call: NA; cdr3_aa: CASSLEKRGSGYGYTF; cdr3_nt: TGTGCCAGCAGTTTAGAGAAACGGGGATCAGGCTATGGCTACACCTTC
j_call: TRBJ2-5; v_call: TRBV28; clone_size: many; d_call: NA; cdr3_aa: CASSDGTQETQYF; cdr3_nt: TGTGCCAGCAGTGATGGGACTCAAGAGACCCAGTACTTC
j_call: TRBJ2-5; v_call: TRBV24-1; clone_size: many; d_call: NA; cdr3_aa: CATAGSTGETQYF; cdr3_nt: TGTGCCACCGCCGGATCAACAGGGGAGACCCAGTACTTC
j_call: TRBJ1-2; v_call: TRBV4-2; clone_size: NA; d_call: NA; cdr3_aa: CASSQGSENYGYTF; cdr3_nt: TGTGCCAGCAGCCAAGGTTCGGAAAACTATGGCTACACCTTC
j_call: TRBJ2-7; v_call: TRBV7-2; clone_size: NA; d_call: NA; cdr3_aa: CASSLSGVFSYEQYF; cdr3_nt: TGTGCCAGCAGCTTGTCGGGAGTATTTAGCTACGAGCAGTACTTC
j_call: TRBJ1-5; v_call: TRBV9; clone_size: many; d_call: NA; cdr3_aa: CASSVGGGQPQHF; cdr3_nt: TGTGCCAGCAGCGTAGGAGGGGGTCAGCCCCAGCATTTT
j_call: TRBJ1-2; v_call: TRBV5-5; clone_size: NA; d_call: TRBD1; cdr3_aa: CASKQGGLFGYTF; cdr3_nt: TGTGCCAGCAAACAGGGGGGCCTTTTCGGCTACACCTTC
j_call: TRBJ2-7; v_call: TRBV19; clone_size: NA; d_call: NA; cdr3_aa: CASADTRGATDVLRQYF; cdr3_nt: TGTGCCAGCGCGGACACCAGGGGAGCAACAGACGTCCTACGGCAGTACTTC
j_call: TRBJ1-4; v_call: TRBV19; clone_size: few; d_call: TRBD1; cdr3_aa: CASCAGQGVNEKLFF; cdr3_nt: TGTGCCAGTTGTGCGGGACAGGGGGTTAATGAAAAACTGTTTTTT
j_call: TRBJ1-1; v_call: TRBV6-1; clone_size: NA; d_call: NA; cdr3_aa: CASSDLLRGDWGGF; cdr3_nt: TGTGCCAGCAGTGACCTCCTCCGGGGCGACTGGGGGGGGTTT
j_call: TRBJ1-1; v_call: TRBV30; clone_size: NA; d_call: NA; cdr3_aa: CAWSITTQNGAFF; cdr3_nt: TGTGCCTGGAGTATTACGACACAGAATGGGGCTTTCTTT
j_call: TRBJ1-1; v_call: TRBV3-1; clone_size: few; d_call: TRBD1; cdr3_aa: CASSPLDRLRKAFF; cdr3_nt: TGTGCCAGCAGCCCCCTGGACAGGCTAAGAAAAGCTTTCTTT
j_call: TRBJ1-1; v_call: TRBV12-3/TRBV12-4; clone_size: many; d_call: TRBD1; cdr3_aa: CASRPRAGGNTEAFF; cdr3_nt: TGTGCCAGCAGACCCCGGGCAGGGGGGAACACTGAAGCTTTCTTT
j_call: TRBJ2-6; v_call: TRBV4-1; clone_size: few; d_call: TRBD1; cdr3_aa: CASSHHRDRGWANVLTF; cdr3_nt: TGCGCCAGCAGCCACCACCGGGACAGGGGCTGGGCCAACGTCCTGACTTTC
j_call: TRBJ1-5; v_call: TRBV7-2; clone_size: many; d_call: NA; cdr3_aa: CASSHEGGQPQHF; cdr3_nt: TGTGCCAGCAGCCACGAGGGGGGCCAGCCCCAGCATTTT
j_call: TRBJ2-7; v_call: TRBV7-2; clone_size: many; d_call: NA; cdr3_aa: CASSLFRSYEQYF; cdr3_nt: TGTGCCAGCAGCTTATTTAGGTCCTACGAGCAGTACTTC